This entry is about one T cell receptor beta chain. The antigen remains unidentified. The repertoire was sequenced with immunoSEQ multiplex PCR; TCRdb's copy has only in-frame clones and lacks some. The profile shows some 150,000 clones, 88% of them singletons. Germline V lookup: CDR1 SEHNR, CDR2 FQNEAQ (reference sequence). The CDR3 extends over 12 amino acids. V was pared by 3 bases and J by 5 bases, with 8 bases between. The sample originates from a study of T cell responses to AZD1222 COVID-19 vaccine. Study findings and constraints: In the spike-specific TCR repertoire, nearly half reportedly target unmutated variant regions. White British people made up most donors, females outnumbered males, and clonal diversity was possibly underestimated. Rises in breadth and depth of Spike-specific TCRs came after two AZD1222 doses.

This clonotype originated in an adult in good health. This chain uses TRBV7-9 with TRBJ2-7, with D hard to call. Sequences were derived from peripheral blood, sampled on day 0 of AZD1222 vaccination. In DNA form, the CDR3 reads TGTGCCAGCAGCTTGGGTACCGACGAGCAGTACTTC. Translated: CASSLGTDEQYF.